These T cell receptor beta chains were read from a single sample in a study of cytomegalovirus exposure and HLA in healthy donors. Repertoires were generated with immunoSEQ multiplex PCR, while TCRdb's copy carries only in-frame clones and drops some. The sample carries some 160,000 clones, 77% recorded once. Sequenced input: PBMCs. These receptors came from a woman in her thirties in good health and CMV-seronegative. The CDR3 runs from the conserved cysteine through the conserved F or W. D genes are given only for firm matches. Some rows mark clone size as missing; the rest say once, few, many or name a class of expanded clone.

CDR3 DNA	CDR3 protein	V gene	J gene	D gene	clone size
TGTGCCAGCAGCTTGTCAGGTCATAGCAATCAGCCCCAGCATTTT	CASSLSGHSNQPQHF	TRBV5-5	TRBJ1-5	NA	few
TGTGCCAGCAGTTTGCGAGGGTATAGCAATCAGCCCCAGCATTTT	CASSLRGYSNQPQHF	TRBV28	TRBJ1-5	NA	NA
TGTGCCAGCAGTCCTCGGGGGGAGTGGGGCACAGATACGCAGTATTTT	CASSPRGEWGTDTQYF	TRBV27	TRBJ2-3	TRBD2	NA
TGTGCCAGCAGCTTAGGGGACAGGGGAAACACAGATACGCAGTATTTT	CASSLGDRGNTDTQYF	TRBV13	TRBJ2-3	TRBD1	NA
TGTGCCAGCAGTGAAGCAGTCCCCGCGGGCTACACCTTC	CASSEAVPAGYTF	TRBV2	TRBJ1-2	NA	NA
TGTGCCAGCAGCTTGGCGGTAACAGATACGCAGTATTTT	CASSLAVTDTQYF	TRBV5-6	TRBJ2-3	NA	NA
TGCAGCGTTGACAGGGTGGAGAATGAGCAGTTCTTC	CSVDRVENEQFF	TRBV29-1	TRBJ2-1	NA	few
TGTGCCAGCAGCTTGGGGGGGGGCCCCACTGAAGCTTTCTTT	CASSLGGGPTEAFF	TRBV5-6	TRBJ1-1	NA	NA
TGCGCCAGCAGCCAAGAACAGGGTGTCAACTATGGCTACACCTTC	CASSQEQGVNYGYTF	TRBV4-1	TRBJ1-2	NA	NA
TGTGCCAGCAGTGACGGGCTAGCGACCACAGATACGCAGTATTTT	CASSDGLATTDTQYF	TRBV2	TRBJ2-3	NA	NA
TGTGCCAGCAGTGAAGACAGGGGGCAGGGTGAAGCTTTCTTT	CASSEDRGQGEAFF	TRBV2	TRBJ1-1	TRBD1	few
TGCGCCAGCAGCCTAGGACCTCAAGGGGTAGGAAACTATGGCTACACCTTC	CASSLGPQGVGNYGYTF	TRBV4-3	TRBJ1-2	NA	NA
TGTGCCAGCAGCTTAGCGTCCAGGGTTCGGGCTTTCTTT	CASSLASRVRAFF	TRBV7-2	TRBJ1-1	NA	NA
TGCAGCGTTGACGTGGGAGATGGGAATGAGCAGTTCTTC	CSVDVGDGNEQFF	TRBV29-1	TRBJ2-1	NA	NA
TGTGCCAGCTCACCGAGGACTAGCGCGTTTACTGGGGAAGAGACCCAGTACTTC	CASSPRTSAFTGEETQYF	TRBV18	TRBJ2-5	TRBD2	NA
TGTGCCAGCAGTTTGCTAGCGGGGCACTACGAGCAGTACTTC	CASSLLAGHYEQYF	TRBV28	TRBJ2-7	TRBD2	NA
TGTGCCAGCAGCCCCTCGAGGGGGAAAGGCTACACCTTC	CASSPSRGKGYTF	TRBV6-5	TRBJ1-2	NA	NA